The 10 T cell receptor beta chains below were found in one sample sequenced in a study of CD8 T cells in ankylosing spondylitis. Study findings and constraints: A TCR beta motif of roughly eight highly homologous variants seemed to mark ankylosing spondylitis blood.

TCRdb itself ran the 5' RACE reads through MiXCR, one entry per CDR3 protein. The data hold roughly 700,000 distinct CDR3 sequences, with about 20% observed a single time. Their target antigens are unknown. The sample consisted of blood, either unsorted or a sorted T cell fraction (not recorded which). The receptors shown here come from a male donor with ankylosing spondylitis.

The V and J genes are TRBV28 and TRBJ2-4; D is possibly TRBD1 or TRBD2 (7 bases each). Germline V lookup: CDR1 MDHEN, CDR2 SYDVKM. Trimming took 2 bases from V and 7 from J, leaving 9 bases between them. The CDR3 sequence is 13 residues long. The CDR3 protein is CASSLQGGNIQYF. The CDR3, as DNA: TGTGCCAGCAGTTTACAGGGGGGGAACATTCAGTACTTC.

The chain has TRBV29-1 and TRBJ1-1, with no clear D. The CDR3 has 15 amino acids. V was cut by 0 bases and J by 0 bases, with 11 bases left in between. CDR1 SQVTM and CDR2 ANQGSEA come from the germline V gene. The CDR3: CSVEERPPLNTEAFF. The CDR3 DNA follows: TGCAGCGTTGAAGAGCGGCCTCCCCTGAACACTGAAGCTTTCTTT. Full variable domain (outside the CDR3, taken from reference TRBV29-1 and TRBJ1-1): SAVISQKPSRDICQRGTSLTIQCQVDSQVTMMFWYRQQPGQSLTLIATANQGSEATYESGFVIDKFPISRPNLTFSTLTVSNMSPEDSSIYLCSVEERPPLNTEAFFGQGTRLTVV.

Turning to this clonotype: The junction does not match germline at one end; this may be a read error. The genes are TRBV11-2 and TRBJ2-4, with a tentative D call TRBD2 (5 bases). CDR3 size: 16 residues. Germline values: CDR1 SGHAT, CDR2 FQNNGV. The CDR3 bases are TGTGCCAGCAGCTCGAGGGTAGCAGGAGCCAAAAACATTCTGTACTTC. This translates into CASSSRVAGAKNILYF.

This clonotype was counted ten times or more. The chain employs TRBV27 and TRBJ2-1; D is uncertain. The CDR3 extends over 14 amino acids. The V end lost 3 bases, the J end lost 0 bases, and 6 bases lay between the germline ends. Germline CDR1 MNHEY, CDR2 SMNVEV (reference sequence). The chain's CDR3 is CASSLRSSYNEQFF. In DNA, the CDR3 is TGTGCCAGCAGTTTGAGGAGCTCCTACAATGAGCAGTTCTTC.

The V gene is TRBV3-1, the J gene TRBJ2-3; 9 bases are a match to TRBD2. V gave up 4 bases and J gave up 2 bases; unmatched junction bases: 7. Germline-derived CDR1 and CDR2 are LGHDT and YNNKEL (reference sequence). The CDR3 sequence is 16 residues long. In DNA form, the CDR3 reads TGTGCCAGCAGCCCCGTTAGCGGGGGTTTCACAGATACGCAGTATTTT. This codes for CASSPVSGGFTDTQYF.

This chain joins TRBV29-1 and TRBJ2-2; D perhaps matches TRBD1 (5 bases). The length of the CDR3 is 15 residues. Germline V gene sequence: CDR1 SQVTM, CDR2 ANQGSEA. The V and J ends lost 4 bases and 4 bases respectively, with 16 bases between them. The CDR3 loop is CSVVTLATATGELFF. Written as DNA, the CDR3 is TGCAGCGTTGTGACGCTGGCGACAGCCACCGGGGAGCTGTTTTTT.

This clonotype came up a few times. The chain uses TRBV28 and TRBJ2-1; no clear D. The germline CDR1 and CDR2 sequences are MDHEN and SYDVKM. This CDR3 has 14 residues. V was trimmed by 4 bases and J by 6 bases, leaving 13 bases between them. The CDR3 here is CASSSPDPPNEQFF. DNA of the CDR3: TGTGCCAGCAGTTCCCCCGACCCCCCCAATGAGCAGTTCTTC.

The rearrangement joins TRBV5-6 to TRBJ2-5; D gene ambiguous. This CDR3 has 14 amino acids. Germline assignment: CDR1 SGHDT and CDR2 YYEEEE. Trimming cost V 2 bases and J 3 bases, with 11 bases left between them. The CDR3 sequence: CASSFVPGEETQYF. DNA for the CDR3: TGTGCCAGCAGCTTTGTCCCCGGAGAAGAGACCCAGTACTTC.

This clonotype was recorded a few times. V is TRBV27 and J is TRBJ1-5; the D gene is possibly TRBD1 (5 bases). Trimming left V 6 bases short and J 2 bases short, with 14 bases between. Germline V gives CDR1 MNHEY, CDR2 SMNVEV (reference sequence). CDR3 length: 15 amino acids. CDR3 region: CASRQGVLGNQPQHF. CDR3 nucleotides: TGTGCCAGCAGGCAGGGTGTCTTGGGCAATCAGCCCCAGCATTTT.

This chain joins TRBV6-1 and TRBJ1-6; the D is unclear. The CDR3 sequence is 13 residues long. Trimming left V 2 bases short and J 8 bases short, with 7 bases between. CDR1 and CDR2 (germline): MNHNS, SASEGT. CDR3 protein: CASSERIDSPLHF. CDR3 in DNA: TGTGCCAGCAGTGAAAGGATCGATTCACCCCTCCACTTT.